Sequencing of this TCR beta chain was carried out in a study of blood T cell repertoires in COVID-19. For the study at large: Samples representing acute and convalescent COVID-19 were sourced from the United States, Italy and Spain. T cells, B-cell-depleted T cells, or PBMCs provided the cDNA or gDNA that served as material.

Germline CDR1 SGHRS, CDR2 YFSETQ. V dropped 5 bases and J dropped 5 bases, with 4 bases sitting between them. There are 10 residues in the CDR3. In the study's own analysis: Estimated nucleated cell counts came from reference gene primer amplification. The protocol was immunoSEQ multiplex PCR, while the TCRdb copy is restricted to in-frame clones and leaves out a portion. V and J calls plus clone size are reproduced from that table; the DNA served to infer D and trimming. The sample contains 65,000 to 95,000 clones, 90% to 95% of which appear only once. Recruited during active infection, patients (from Seattle) were subsequently followed longitudinally.

V usage is TRBV5-1 and J usage is TRBJ2-5; D is ambiguous. This clonotype was obtained from a man aged 50 to 60 with COVID-19, enrolled during active disease. Source material: peripheral blood. DNA for the CDR3: TGCGCCAGCAGTAATGAGACCCAGTACTTC. Encoded protein: CASSNETQYF.